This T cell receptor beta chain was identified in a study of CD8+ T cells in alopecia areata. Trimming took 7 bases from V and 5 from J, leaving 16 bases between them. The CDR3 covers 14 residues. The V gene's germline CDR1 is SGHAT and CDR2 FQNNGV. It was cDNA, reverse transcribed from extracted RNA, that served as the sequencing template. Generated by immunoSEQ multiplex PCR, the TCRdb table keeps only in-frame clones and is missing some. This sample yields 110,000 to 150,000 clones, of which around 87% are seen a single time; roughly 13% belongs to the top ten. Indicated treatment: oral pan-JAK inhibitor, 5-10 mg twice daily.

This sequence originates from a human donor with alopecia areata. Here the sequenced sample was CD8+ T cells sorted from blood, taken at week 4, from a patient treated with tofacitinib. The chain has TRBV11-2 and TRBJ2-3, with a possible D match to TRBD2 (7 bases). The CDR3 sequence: CASTQRGGEDTQYF. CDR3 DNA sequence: TGTGCCAGCACCCAAAGGGGGGGAGAAGATACGCAGTATTTT.